These 29 T cell receptor beta chains share one sample of origin, sequenced in a study of shared clonotypes between healthy human individuals. The table came from immunoSEQ multiplex PCR; TCRdb's copy has only in-frame clones and leaves some out. The table lists under 1,100,000 clones, 70% to 80% of them singletons. The material sequenced was memory CD4+ T cells sorted from blood. As to subset: CD45RA-negative fraction. The receptor source for this set is a man between 18 and 29 years old in good health.

V is TRBV18 and J is TRBJ1-2, with D unclear. V lost 6 bases, J lost 0 bases, and 8 bases lay in between. This CDR3 spans 13 amino acids. Germline CDR1 is KGHSH and CDR2 is LQKENI. This chain's CDR3 is CASSDDPNYGYTF. CDR3 DNA sequence: TGTGCCAGCTCCGACGATCCTAACTATGGCTACACCTTC.

This chain joins TRBV19 and TRBJ2-5; D may correspond to TRBD1 or TRBD2 (5 bases each). The CDR3 contains 17 residues. The germline gives CDR1 LNHDA, CDR2 SQIVND (reference sequence). Trimming cost V 5 bases and J 0 bases, with 19 bases left between them. The CDR3 reads CASSPPMGVRYQETQYF. CDR3 nucleotide sequence: TGTGCCAGTAGTCCTCCGATGGGGGTGAGGTACCAAGAGACCCAGTACTTC.

A word on this clone: This may stem from a read error, because a much larger clone lies one nucleotide away. This sample includes further DNA sequences coding for the same CDR3. The chain recombines TRBV28 with TRBJ2-7, with a weak D call TRBD2 (5 bases). Looked up from germline, CDR1 is MDHEN and CDR2 is SYDVKM. The CDR3 is 13 amino acids. V lost 5 bases and J lost 0, with 8 bases in between. The CDR3 reads CASSPGSSYEQYF. The CDR3 nucleotides are TGTGCCAGCAGTCCGGGGAGCTCCTACGAGCAGTACTTC.

This chain links TRBV7-3 with TRBJ2-3; D is uncertain. The CDR3 is 15 residues long. Germline assignment: CDR1 SGHTA and CDR2 FQGTGA. V lost 1 base and J 0 bases, leaving 8 bases between the germline ends. The chain's CDR3 is CASSLNPASTDTQYF. As DNA, the CDR3 is TGTGCCAGCAGCTTAAATCCAGCGAGCACAGATACGCAGTATTTT.

This chain joins TRBV2 and TRBJ1-4, with D tentatively TRBD1 (6 bases). Trimming shortened V by 6 bases and J by 0 bases, and 11 bases separated the two germline ends. Germline-derived CDR1 and CDR2 are SNHLY and FYNNEI. The CDR3 spans 15 residues. CDR3 coding DNA: TGTGCCAGCAGGGACAGCCATGCAACTAATGAAAAACTGTTTTTT. This translates into CASRDSHATNEKLFF.

V and J are TRBV30 and TRBJ2-5, with 9 bases fitting TRBD2. TRBJ2-7 explains the end of the DNA better; the J call may be wrong. Germline assignment: CDR1 GTSNPN and CDR2 SVGIG (reference sequence). The CDR3 runs 12 residues. CDR3 DNA: TGTGCCTCGGGGACTAGCCCCTACGAGCAGTACTTC. Protein product: CASGTSPYEQYF.

The V gene is TRBV6-1, the J gene TRBJ2-1; the D gene is possibly TRBD1 (8 bases). The V end was cut by 7 bases, the J end by 5 bases, with 15 bases between. Germline V gene data show CDR1 as MNHNS and CDR2 as SASEGT. The CDR3 is 14 amino acids. The CDR3 spells CASITGGADNEQFF. CDR3 in DNA: TGTGCCAGCATCACAGGGGGGGCGGACAATGAGCAGTTCTTC.

The chain joins TRBV11-2 to TRBJ1-2; 7 bases match TRBD1. With 1 base clipped from V and 4 bases from J, the junction kept 3 bases outside the gene matches. The germline V gene encodes CDR1 SGHAT and CDR2 FQNNGV. This CDR3 region has 14 residues. CDR3 protein: CASSLGGQLYGYTF. The CDR3 DNA sequence: TGTGCCAGCAGCTTAGGGGGACAGCTCTATGGCTACACCTTC.

This clone has just one count. The V call is TRBV5-1, the J call TRBJ2-5, with D hard to call. The CDR3 extends over 13 amino acids. The germline CDR1 and CDR2 sequences are SGHRS and YFSETQ. The ends were cut back, 6 bases at V and 4 bases at J, with 13 bases in the middle. The DNA for the CDR3 is TGCGCCAGCACTCTGAGGATTTCAGAGACCCAGTACTTC. Protein product: CASTLRISETQYF.

About this clone: This CDR3 is also generated by other DNA sequences in the sample. The V and J genes are TRBV7-9 and TRBJ2-7, with D hard to call. V lost 0 bases and J lost 3, with 6 bases in between. The CDR3 is 13 residues long. Germline V gives CDR1 SEHNR, CDR2 FQNEAQ (reference sequence). CDR3 amino acids: CASSLAGIYEQYF. For the CDR3, the DNA is TGTGCCAGCAGCTTAGCGGGAATCTACGAGCAGTACTTC.

This clone came up a few times. The chain employs TRBV25-1 and TRBJ1-1; 9 nucleotides line up with TRBD1. The germline gives CDR1 MGHDK, CDR2 SYGVNS. The CDR3 is 15 residues long. Trimming took 2 bases from V and 4 from J; bases not matched to a gene: 5. DNA of the CDR3: TGTGCCAGCAGTGAAGATGGGACAGGGCGCACTGAAGCTTTCTTT. This sequence encodes CASSEDGTGRTEAFF.

This chain uses TRBV7-2 with TRBJ1-5; D possibly corresponds to TRBD1 (5 bases). Trimming took 3 bases from V and 0 from J, leaving 15 bases between them. Germline values: CDR1 SGHTA, CDR2 FQGNSA. There are 17 residues in the CDR3. The CDR3, as DNA: TGTGCCAGCAGCTTTTCTGGGACGGGAAATAGCAATCAGCCCCAGCATTTT. Encoded protein: CASSFSGTGNSNQPQHF. Filled out from reference TRBV7-2 and TRBJ1-5, the complete variable domain reads GAGVSQSPSNKVTEKGKDVELRCDPISGHTALYWYRQSLGQGLEFLIYFQGNSAPDKSGLPSDRFSAERTGGSVSTLTIQRTQQEDSAVYLCASSFSGTGNSNQPQHFGDGTRLSIL.

The rearrangement joins TRBV6-1 to TRBJ2-5, with TRBD2 matching over 7 bases. The CDR3 is 12 amino acids. Germline V gene data show CDR1 as MNHNS and CDR2 as SASEGT. Germline trimming cut 6 bases from V and 5 bases from J; bases unmatched to any gene: 3. The CDR3: CASSGRWETQYF. The CDR3 region has the DNA TGTGCCAGCAGCGGGAGGTGGGAGACCCAGTACTTC.

The chain employs TRBV6-1 and TRBJ1-1, with TRBD1 as a possible D gene (6 bases). The length of the CDR3 is 15 residues. The germline V gene encodes CDR1 MNHNS and CDR2 SASEGT. V was pared by 1 base and J by 4 bases, with 13 bases between. The CDR3 region is CASSEGLDRGTEAFF. The CDR3 coding sequence is TGTGCCAGCAGTGAAGGTCTGGACAGAGGCACTGAAGCTTTCTTT.

The CDR3 DNA sequence: TGTGCCAGTACCCCCCAGGGTAACGGCTATGGCTACACCTTC. This sequence encodes CASTPQGNGYGYTF. The chain recombines TRBV19 with TRBJ1-2, with D perhaps matching TRBD1 (5 bases). The germline V and J ends were trimmed by 7 bases and 4 bases, with 16 bases remaining between them. Germline-derived CDR1 and CDR2 are LNHDA and SQIVND (reference sequence). CDR3 length: 14 amino acids.

Only a few counts were recorded for this clone. V gene TRBV2 combines with J gene TRBJ2-2; D not resolved. There are 11 residues in the CDR3. The V gene lost 5 bases and the J gene lost 5 bases, with 3 bases spanning the gap. The V gene's germline CDR1 is SNHLY and CDR2 FYNNEI. The CDR3 region has the DNA TGTGCCAGCAGTCGTACCGGGGAGCTGTTTTTT. It translates to CASSRTGELFF.

The chain has TRBV19 and TRBJ1-6; 10 nucleotides line up with TRBD1. Germline V gene lookup returns CDR1 LNHDA and CDR2 SQIVND (reference sequence). There are 17 residues in the CDR3. The J segment lost 7 bases and the V segment lost 5 bases, leaving 11 bases of the junction unmatched. In nucleotides, the CDR3 is TGTGCCAGTAGTGAGCGAAGACCGGGACAGGGGAATTCACCCCTCCACTTT. Translated: CASSERRPGQGNSPLHF.

V and J are TRBV29-1 and TRBJ1-1; a weak D match, TRBD1 (6 bases). CDR1 SQVTM and CDR2 ANQGSEA come from the germline V gene. CDR3 length: 13 residues. The V gene lost 6 bases and the J gene lost 2 bases, with 13 bases spanning the gap. Here the CDR3 reads CSVTGNLNTEAFF. The DNA for the CDR3 is TGCAGCGTCACAGGGAACCTAAACACTGAAGCTTTCTTT.

CDR3 amino acids: CASSSAPAGLGEQYF. The CDR3 DNA reads TGTGCCAGCAGCTCCGCGCCAGCAGGATTGGGTGAGCAGTACTTC. The V and J genes are TRBV5-5 and TRBJ2-7; D is uncertain. From germline, CDR1 is SGHKS and CDR2 YYEKEE (reference sequence). This CDR3 has 15 residues. Trimming cost V 3 bases and J 7 bases, with 20 bases left between them.

Comment on this clone: Other DNA sequences from this sample encode an identical CDR3 as well. The chain couples TRBV2 to TRBJ2-1, with 8 positions matching TRBD1. The CDR3 extends over 15 amino acids. V shed 5 bases and J 1 base; nucleotides not matched to a gene: 4. Looked up from germline, CDR1 is SNHLY and CDR2 is FYNNEI. The CDR3 sequence: CASSRDRGSYNEQFF. CDR3 coding DNA: TGTGCCAGCAGTCGCGACAGGGGTTCCTACAATGAGCAGTTCTTC. The entire variable domain, with the rest obtained from reference TRBV2 and TRBJ2-1, is as follows: EPEVTQTPSHQVTQMGQEVILRCVPISNHLYFYWYRQILGQKVEFLVSFYNNEISEKSEIFDDQFSVERPDGSNFTLKIRSTKLEDSAMYFCASSRDRGSYNEQFFGPGTRLTVL.

This chain connects TRBV5-1 to TRBJ1-1; D call uncertain. Trimming left V 0 bases short and J 1 base short, with 7 bases between. Germline lookup yields CDR1 SGHRS and CDR2 YFSETQ. The CDR3 sequence is 14 residues long. The CDR3 region is CASSLGPANTEAFF. CDR3 in DNA: TGCGCCAGCAGCTTGGGGCCAGCGAACACTGAAGCTTTCTTT.

The J gene is TRBJ1-6, the V gene TRBV30; 9 bases agree with TRBD1. The ends lost 5 bases at V and 5 bases at J; junction bases unmatched: 13. This CDR3 is built from 17 residues. The germline gives CDR1 GTSNPN, CDR2 SVGIG (reference sequence). CDR3 amino acids: CAWLWGTGIGHNSPLHF. In DNA form, the CDR3 reads TGTGCCTGGCTTTGGGGGACAGGGATCGGCCATAATTCACCCCTCCACTTT.

In its sample, this clone was seen once. V is TRBV2 and J is TRBJ2-5; D is ambiguous. Trimming left V 4 bases short and J 6 bases short, with 9 bases between. The CDR3 is 12 residues long. Germline CDR1 reads SNHLY; CDR2 reads FYNNEI. Here the CDR3 DNA reads TGTGCCAGCAGTGGGCTAGGGCAGACCCAGTACTTC. This gives the protein CASSGLGQTQYF. The full variable domain, rest sourced from reference TRBV2 and TRBJ2-5, is EPEVTQTPSHQVTQMGQEVILRCVPISNHLYFYWYRQILGQKVEFLVSFYNNEISEKSEIFDDQFSVERPDGSNFTLKIRSTKLEDSAMYFCASSGLGQTQYFGPGTRLLVL.

This clone came up a few times. The chain employs TRBV19 and TRBJ1-6; D perhaps matches TRBD1 (5 bases). In germline, CDR1 is LNHDA, CDR2 SQIVND (reference sequence). The CDR3 runs to 14 residues. Between the trimmed V and J ends, which lost 10 bases and 5 bases, there was a span of 15 bases. The CDR3 nucleotides are TGTGCCACAAGGGGCGCAGCAGATAATTCACCCCTCCACTTT. As protein: CATRGAADNSPLHF.

The rearrangement uses TRBV9 and TRBJ2-7; 9 nucleotides line up with TRBD2. The CDR3 is made up of 14 amino acids. V shed 2 bases, J shed 1 base, and the junction held 1 base outside the gene matches. Germline lookup yields CDR1 SGDLS and CDR2 YYNGEE. The CDR3 region has the DNA TGTGCCAGCAGCGTTAGCGGGAGATCCTACGAGCAGTACTTC. This gives the protein CASSVSGRSYEQYF.

With respect to this clone: Within the sample, other DNA sequences also encode this same CDR3. J is TRBJ2-2 and V is TRBV30; unclear D gene. Germline CDR1 and CDR2: GTSNPN and SVGIG (reference sequence). The CDR3 has 12 amino acids. The germline V and J ends were trimmed by 2 bases and 6 bases, with 7 bases remaining between them. CDR3 sequence: CAWSRGPGELFF. CDR3 sequence (DNA): TGTGCCTGGAGTCGAGGCCCCGGGGAGCTGTTTTTT.

The chain joins TRBV7-2 to TRBJ2-7, with D perhaps TRBD1 (6 bases). CDR3 length equals 14 residues. Germline loops: CDR1 SGHTA, CDR2 FQGNSA. Trimming took off 2 bases at V and 3 bases at J, with 11 bases between the two ends. The CDR3 sequence: CASSLSGAIYEQYF. CDR3 DNA sequence: TGTGCCAGCAGCTTATCAGGGGCCATCTACGAGCAGTACTTC.

The chain recombines TRBV19 with TRBJ2-3, with 12 bases identical to TRBD2. The CDR3 sequence is 16 residues long. The germline V gene has CDR1 LNHDA and CDR2 SQIVND (reference sequence). The trim removed 4 bases at V and 5 bases at J, leaving 7 bases unmatched. The CDR3 region has the DNA TGTGCCAGTAGTACTCTAGCGGGAGGGCAAAGAGATACGCAGTATTTT. It codes for CASSTLAGGQRDTQYF.

This clone was observed a handful of times. The chain employs TRBV9 and TRBJ2-1; 7 nucleotides match TRBD2. The CDR3 has 17 amino acids. V was clipped by 0 bases and J by 0 bases; unmatched bases: 6. CDR1 and CDR2 from the germline V gene are SGDLS and YYNGEE. CDR3 bases: TGTGCCAGCAGCGTAGGGGGAGGGATGAGCTCCTACAATGAGCAGTTCTTC. Its translation is CASSVGGGMSSYNEQFF.